This T cell receptor (beta chain) emerged from a study of CD8+CD57+ T cells in acquired aplastic anemia. In the study overall: On average, healthy donors gave some 9.8 million reads for CD4+ cells. Broader study findings: Around 30 sequences, all CD8+ CDR3, were shared between patients and controls. Any difference that existed in CD8+ Simpson's diversity between patients and controls was not significant.

Genomic DNA constituted the template upon which TCR beta VDJ and CDR3 profiling was performed. MiXCR was run by TCRdb on the reads, yielding one entry per CDR3 protein. The sample includes around 140,000 distinct CDR3 sequences, 40% to 45% seen only once; the top ten take 8% to 9.5%. This clonotype was counted ten times or more. Its antigen is unknown. CDR1 LGHNT and CDR2 FRNRAP come from the germline V gene. Trimming cost V 6 bases and J 4 bases, with 12 bases left between them. CDR3 size: 14 residues. What was sequenced was sorted CD4+, CD8+, or CD8+CD57+ T cells (not recorded which) from PBMCs. The chain joins TRBV12-5 to TRBJ2-2; a possible D gene is TRBD1 (6 bases). The TCR comes from a human donor in good health, serving as a control. The CDR3 sequence: CASGSGVRTGELFF. CDR3 coding DNA: TGTGCTAGTGGATCAGGGGTGCGCACCGGGGAGCTGTTTTTT. The full variable domain, completed using reference TRBV12-5 and TRBJ2-2, is DARVTQTPRHKVTEMGQEVTMRCQPILGHNTVFWYRQTMMQGLELLAYFRNRAPLDDSGMPKDRFSAEMPDATLATLKIQPSEPRDSAVYFCASGSGVRTGELFFGEGSRLTVL.